A single TCR beta chain is shown here with its context. Its target is unknown. These data originate in a study of T cells in localized non-small cell lung cancer. Overall study results and limits: Uninvolved adjacent lung, not tumor, had the highest T cell clonality. Sequencing involved a lone tumor region, leaving heterogeneity possible. Detection in adjacent lung was observed for a median around 50 of the top 100 tumor clones.

TCRdb's copy holds only in-frame clones and misses some; the assay was immunoSEQ multiplex PCR. The table records 10,000 to 13,000 clones, around 79% of them present only once. Source: peripheral blood, taken before any cancer treatment. This sequence originates from a male donor at least 60 years old with stage I lung adenocarcinoma.

CDR3 residues: CSLGGANYNEQFF. CDR3 DNA sequence: TGCAGCCTCGGGGGGGCCAACTACAATGAGCAGTTCTTC. The chain employs TRBV29-1 and TRBJ2-1; TRBD2 agrees at 8 bases. V was pared by 8 bases and J by 3 bases, with 6 bases of the junction left unmatched. Germline V gives CDR1 SQVTM, CDR2 ANQGSEA. The CDR3 is 13 residues long.